This TCR beta chain is drawn from a study of shared clonotypes between healthy human individuals. Study-level results: All-four-donor shared clonotypes had higher generation probabilities than non-shared clonotypes did. The sole specimen, blood, was sampled, and tissue repertoires likely differ.

Naivety among CD8 cells was defined by CD45RO negativity and positive CCR7 selection, thereby excluding terminally differentiated effector memory CD45RA+ cells. TCRdb's copy holds only in-frame clones and misses some; the assay was immunoSEQ multiplex PCR. The table has about 2.2 million clones, about 92% seen once. This clone was picked up one time. No antigen is known for it. Other DNA sequences from this sample encode an identical CDR3 as well. Germline V lookup: CDR1 MNHEY, CDR2 SMNVEV (reference sequence). The CDR3 totals 13 residues. V was pared by 6 bases and J by 2 bases, with 11 bases between.

This chain connects TRBV27 to TRBJ2-7, with a tentative D call TRBD2 (5 bases). The receptor was derived from a man younger than 30 in good health. Some clones in this sample may be carry-over from other donors' samples. The source material was naive CD8+ T cells from PBMCs. The CDR3: CASSPTGTYEQYF. The CDR3 DNA reads as TGTGCCAGCAGCCCCACGGGGACCTACGAGCAGTACTTC.